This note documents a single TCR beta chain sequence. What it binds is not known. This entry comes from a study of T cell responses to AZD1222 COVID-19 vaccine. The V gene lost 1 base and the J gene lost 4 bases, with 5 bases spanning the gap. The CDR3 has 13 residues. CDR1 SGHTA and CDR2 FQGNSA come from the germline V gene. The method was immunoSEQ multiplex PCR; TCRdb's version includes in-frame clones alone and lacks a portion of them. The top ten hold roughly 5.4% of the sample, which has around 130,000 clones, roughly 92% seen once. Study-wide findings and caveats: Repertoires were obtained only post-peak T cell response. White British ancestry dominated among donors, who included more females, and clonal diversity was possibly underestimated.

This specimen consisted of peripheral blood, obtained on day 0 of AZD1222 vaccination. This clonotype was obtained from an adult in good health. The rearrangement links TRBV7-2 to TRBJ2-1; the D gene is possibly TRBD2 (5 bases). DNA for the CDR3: TGTGCCAGCAGCTTAGGACTATACAATGAGCAGTTCTTC. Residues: CASSLGLYNEQFF.